These T cell receptor beta chains were read from a single sample in a study of cytomegalovirus exposure and HLA in healthy donors. The protocol was immunoSEQ multiplex PCR, while the TCRdb copy is restricted to in-frame clones and leaves out a portion. The table records a few hundred thousand clones, under 95% of them present only once. Sequencing was carried out using PBMCs. Receptors originate from a woman under 30 in good health and CMV-seronegative. Both conserved end residues are part of each CDR3. The order of the fields is V gene, J gene, clone size, CDR3 length, D gene, CDR3 DNA, CDR3 protein. D genes are given only for firm matches. Not all rows give a size; the values are once, few, many and, for expanded clones, a class.

v_call: TRBV11-2
j_call: TRBJ2-3
clone_size: -
cdr3_length: 15
d_call: TRBD2
cdr3_nt: TGTGCCAGCAGCGGGGGGACTAGCGGGAGTGGTGCGCAGTATTTT
cdr3_aa: CASSGGTSGSGAQYF

v_call: TRBV4-1
j_call: TRBJ1-2
clone_size: once
cdr3_length: 13
d_call: -
cdr3_nt: TGCGCCAGCAGCCAAGAGGCCTCCTATGGCTACACCTTC
cdr3_aa: CASSQEASYGYTF

v_call: TRBV11-1
j_call: TRBJ2-1
clone_size: -
cdr3_length: 17
d_call: TRBD2
cdr3_nt: TGTGCCAGCAGCCCCAGGACTAGCGGGAGGCCATACAATGAGCAGTTCTTC
cdr3_aa: CASSPRTSGRPYNEQFF

v_call: TRBV9
j_call: TRBJ1-1
clone_size: -
cdr3_length: 17
d_call: -
cdr3_nt: TGTGCCAGCAGCGTAGGCCCCGGGGTTAGGTTGGGCACTGAAGCTTTCTTT
cdr3_aa: CASSVGPGVRLGTEAFF

v_call: TRBV4-1
j_call: TRBJ1-5
clone_size: -
cdr3_length: 15
d_call: -
cdr3_nt: TGCGCCAGCAGCCAAGGGGACTTTAGCAATCAGCCCCAGCATTTT
cdr3_aa: CASSQGDFSNQPQHF

v_call: TRBV5-1
j_call: TRBJ1-1
clone_size: -
cdr3_length: 14
d_call: -
cdr3_nt: TGCGCCAGCAGCTTGGACAGAAAGAACACTGAAGCTTTCTTT
cdr3_aa: CASSLDRKNTEAFF

v_call: TRBV7-2
j_call: TRBJ2-7
clone_size: -
cdr3_length: 13
d_call: TRBD1
cdr3_nt: TGTGCCAGCAGTTACCGGGACAGCTACGAGCAGTACTTC
cdr3_aa: CASSYRDSYEQYF

v_call: TRBV7-9
j_call: TRBJ2-1
clone_size: -
cdr3_length: 18
d_call: TRBD2
cdr3_nt: TGTGCCAGCAGCTTACCTCGCAGACTAGCGGGAGGGAGAAATGAGCAGTTCTTC
cdr3_aa: CASSLPRRLAGGRNEQFF

v_call: TRBV5-1
j_call: TRBJ1-1
clone_size: -
cdr3_length: 12
d_call: TRBD1
cdr3_nt: TGCGCCAGCAGCTTGGGACAGGGAGAAGCTTTCTTT
cdr3_aa: CASSLGQGEAFF

v_call: TRBV10-3
j_call: TRBJ2-7
clone_size: -
cdr3_length: 15
d_call: -
cdr3_nt: TGTGCCATCAGAGGAGACAGCCCCAGAATTTACGAGCAGTACTTC
cdr3_aa: CAIRGDSPRIYEQYF

v_call: TRBV6-4
j_call: TRBJ1-2
clone_size: once
cdr3_length: 14
d_call: TRBD1
cdr3_nt: TGTGCCAGCAACGAGGACAGGGCTTTCTATGGCTACACCTTC
cdr3_aa: CASNEDRAFYGYTF

v_call: TRBV4-2
j_call: TRBJ2-3
clone_size: -
cdr3_length: 17
d_call: TRBD1
cdr3_nt: TGTGCCAGCAGCCAATTCACAGGGGGGCCAGATGGAGATACGCAGTATTTT
cdr3_aa: CASSQFTGGPDGDTQYF

v_call: TRBV28
j_call: TRBJ2-2
clone_size: -
cdr3_length: 13
d_call: -
cdr3_nt: TGTGCCACCCGCTGGACAGACACCGGGGAGCTGTTTTTT
cdr3_aa: CATRWTDTGELFF

v_call: TRBV6-5
j_call: TRBJ1-5
clone_size: few
cdr3_length: 14
d_call: TRBD1
cdr3_nt: TGTGCCAGCAGTAACAGGGGGCGGGGGCAGCCCCAGCATTTT
cdr3_aa: CASSNRGRGQPQHF

v_call: TRBV27
j_call: TRBJ2-1
clone_size: -
cdr3_length: 16
d_call: TRBD2
cdr3_nt: TGTGCCAGCAGTTTATCACTAGCGGAGGCCTACAATGAGCAGTTCTTC
cdr3_aa: CASSLSLAEAYNEQFF

v_call: TRBV19
j_call: TRBJ1-1
clone_size: -
cdr3_length: 13
d_call: -
cdr3_nt: TGTGCCAGTAGTATAGTGGACAGTCTGCAAGCTTTCTTT
cdr3_aa: CASSIVDSLQAFF

v_call: TRBV5-4
j_call: TRBJ1-2
clone_size: -
cdr3_length: 15
d_call: TRBD1
cdr3_nt: TGTGCCAGCAGCTCGATGGGACAGGACGGCTATGGCTACACCTTC
cdr3_aa: CASSSMGQDGYGYTF

v_call: TRBV14
j_call: TRBJ1-2
clone_size: -
cdr3_length: 13
d_call: -
cdr3_nt: TGTGCCAGCAGCCAAGTTCGAGAGAGTGGCTACACCTTC
cdr3_aa: CASSQVRESGYTF

v_call: TRBV10-2
j_call: TRBJ1-3
clone_size: -
cdr3_length: 16
d_call: TRBD1
cdr3_nt: TGCGCCAGCAGTGAGTCGACAGGGAGGACTGGAAACACCATATATTTT
cdr3_aa: CASSESTGRTGNTIYF

v_call: TRBV4-1
j_call: TRBJ1-2
clone_size: -
cdr3_length: 15
d_call: TRBD1
cdr3_nt: TGCGCCAGCAGCCAGAGCGACAGGGCGCTATATGGCTACACCTTC
cdr3_aa: CASSQSDRALYGYTF

v_call: TRBV18
j_call: TRBJ1-1
clone_size: -
cdr3_length: 14
d_call: -
cdr3_nt: TGTGCCAGCTCACCGCGCCCCCATTCTAACGAAGCTTTCTTT
cdr3_aa: CASSPRPHSNEAFF

v_call: TRBV4-2
j_call: TRBJ1-4
clone_size: once
cdr3_length: 14
d_call: -
cdr3_nt: TGTGCCAGCAGCCAAGATAGGGAGGTTGGAAAACTGTTTTTT
cdr3_aa: CASSQDREVGKLFF

v_call: TRBV11-2
j_call: TRBJ2-3
clone_size: -
cdr3_length: 18
d_call: TRBD2
cdr3_nt: TGTGCCAGCAGCTTAGATCCCCGACTAGCGGGAATCACAGATACGCAGTATTTT
cdr3_aa: CASSLDPRLAGITDTQYF

v_call: TRBV4-2
j_call: TRBJ1-1
clone_size: -
cdr3_length: 16
d_call: -
cdr3_nt: TGTGCCAGCAGCCAAGGCGTACAGGCTCTGAACACTGAAGCTTTCTTT
cdr3_aa: CASSQGVQALNTEAFF

v_call: TRBV9
j_call: TRBJ1-6
clone_size: few
cdr3_length: 12
d_call: -
cdr3_nt: TGTGCCAGCAGCGTAGGAGAATCACCCCTCCACTTT
cdr3_aa: CASSVGESPLHF

v_call: TRBV28
j_call: TRBJ2-7
clone_size: -
cdr3_length: 13
d_call: -
cdr3_nt: TGTGCCAGCAGTCCAGGGTATACCTACGAGCAGTACTTC
cdr3_aa: CASSPGYTYEQYF

v_call: TRBV7-9
j_call: TRBJ2-1
clone_size: -
cdr3_length: 17
d_call: -
cdr3_nt: TGTGCCAGCAGCCCGAAAATCCGATCGACAGTTTACAATGAGCAGTTCTTC
cdr3_aa: CASSPKIRSTVYNEQFF

v_call: TRBV6-6
j_call: TRBJ2-7
clone_size: once
cdr3_length: 16
d_call: TRBD2
cdr3_nt: TGTGCCAGCAGAGCCGCCGGGACTAGCGGGATCGGGGAGCAGTACTTC
cdr3_aa: CASRAAGTSGIGEQYF

v_call: TRBV25-1
j_call: TRBJ2-7
clone_size: -
cdr3_length: 11
d_call: TRBD1
cdr3_nt: TGTGCCACGGGACAGGGCTACGAGCAGTACTTC
cdr3_aa: CATGQGYEQYF

v_call: TRBV18
j_call: TRBJ2-7
clone_size: -
cdr3_length: 16
d_call: TRBD1
cdr3_nt: TGTGCCAGCTCACCACCAGGGGGCGCAAGGGGTAGCGAGCAGTACTTC
cdr3_aa: CASSPPGGARGSEQYF

v_call: TRBV7-2
j_call: TRBJ2-1
clone_size: -
cdr3_length: 13
d_call: -
cdr3_nt: TGTGCCAGCAGTTGGGGAGTAGACAATGAGCAGTTCTTC
cdr3_aa: CASSWGVDNEQFF

v_call: TRBV5-6
j_call: TRBJ1-2
clone_size: once
cdr3_length: 15
d_call: -
cdr3_nt: TGTGCCAGCAGCTTGGTGCCAGGGAATAACTATGGCTACACCTTC
cdr3_aa: CASSLVPGNNYGYTF

v_call: TRBV30
j_call: TRBJ2-7
clone_size: -
cdr3_length: 12
d_call: TRBD1
cdr3_nt: TGTGCCGGTTACAGGGGGCAGCACGAGCAGTACTTC
cdr3_aa: CAGYRGQHEQYF

v_call: TRBV6-5
j_call: TRBJ1-5
clone_size: -
cdr3_length: 16
d_call: TRBD1
cdr3_nt: TGTGCCAGCAGTTCTTCACAGGGGGTAGGGACTCAGCCCCAGCATTTT
cdr3_aa: CASSSSQGVGTQPQHF

v_call: TRBV10-1
j_call: TRBJ1-2
clone_size: -
cdr3_length: 13
d_call: -
cdr3_nt: TGCGCCAGCAGTGAGCTTTTAGGGGATGGCTACACCTTC
cdr3_aa: CASSELLGDGYTF

v_call: TRBV27
j_call: TRBJ1-1
clone_size: -
cdr3_length: 16
d_call: TRBD1
cdr3_nt: TGTGCCAGCAGTCCAGCAGGGGGCGTTATGAACACTGAAGCTTTCTTT
cdr3_aa: CASSPAGGVMNTEAFF

v_call: TRBV5-1
j_call: TRBJ2-1
clone_size: once
cdr3_length: 15
d_call: TRBD2
cdr3_nt: TGCGCCAGCAGCGTAACTAGCGGGAGTCTGAATGAGCAGTTCTTC
cdr3_aa: CASSVTSGSLNEQFF

v_call: TRBV6-5
j_call: TRBJ2-7
clone_size: -
cdr3_length: 12
d_call: -
cdr3_nt: TGTGCCAGCAGTGACCGACTACTCGAGCAGTACTTC
cdr3_aa: CASSDRLLEQYF

v_call: TRBV19
j_call: TRBJ1-1
clone_size: -
cdr3_length: 12
d_call: -
cdr3_nt: TGTGCCAGTAGCCCGACAGGACTTGAAGCTTTCTTT
cdr3_aa: CASSPTGLEAFF

v_call: TRBV9
j_call: TRBJ1-1
clone_size: -
cdr3_length: 15
d_call: -
cdr3_nt: TGTGCCAGCAGCGTAGTCTCGCAGATTAACACTGAAGCTTTCTTT
cdr3_aa: CASSVVSQINTEAFF

v_call: TRBV5-1
j_call: TRBJ1-1
clone_size: few
cdr3_length: 13
d_call: TRBD1
cdr3_nt: TGCGCCAGCAGCCGGGACAGTGCGTCTGAAGCTTTCTTT
cdr3_aa: CASSRDSASEAFF